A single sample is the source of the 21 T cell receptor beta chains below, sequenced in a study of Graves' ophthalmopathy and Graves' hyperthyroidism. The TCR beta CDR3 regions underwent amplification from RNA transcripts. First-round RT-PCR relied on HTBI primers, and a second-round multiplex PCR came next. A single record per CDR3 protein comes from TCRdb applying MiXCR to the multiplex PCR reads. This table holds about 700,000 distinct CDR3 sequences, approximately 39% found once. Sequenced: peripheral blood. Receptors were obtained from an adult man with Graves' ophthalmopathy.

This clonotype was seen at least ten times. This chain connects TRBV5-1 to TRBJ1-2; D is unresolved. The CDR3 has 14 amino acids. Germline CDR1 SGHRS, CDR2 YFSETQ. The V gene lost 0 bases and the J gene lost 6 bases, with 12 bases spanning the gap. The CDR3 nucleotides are TGCGCCAGCAGCTTGGAGGGCAGGCTTGATGGCTACACCTTC. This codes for CASSLEGRLDGYTF.

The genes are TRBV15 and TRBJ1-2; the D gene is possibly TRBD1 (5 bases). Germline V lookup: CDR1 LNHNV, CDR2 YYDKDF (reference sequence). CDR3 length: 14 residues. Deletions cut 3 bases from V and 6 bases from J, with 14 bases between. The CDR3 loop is CATSRVAGGDGYTF. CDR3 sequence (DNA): TGTGCCACCAGCAGGGTAGCGGGGGGGGATGGCTACACCTTC. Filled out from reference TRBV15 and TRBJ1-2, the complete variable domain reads DAMVIQNPRYQVTQFGKPVTLSCSQTLNHNVMYWYQQKSSQAPKLLFHYYDKDFNNEADTPDNFQSRRPNTSFCFLDIRSPGLGDTAMYLCATSRVAGGDGYTFGSGTRLTVV.

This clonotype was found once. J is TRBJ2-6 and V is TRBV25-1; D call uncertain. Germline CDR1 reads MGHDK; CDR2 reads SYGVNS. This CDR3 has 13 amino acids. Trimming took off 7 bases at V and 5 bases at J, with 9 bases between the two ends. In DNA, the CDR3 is TGTGCCAGCACACCGACCAGGGCCAACGTCCTGACTTTC. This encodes CASTPTRANVLTF.

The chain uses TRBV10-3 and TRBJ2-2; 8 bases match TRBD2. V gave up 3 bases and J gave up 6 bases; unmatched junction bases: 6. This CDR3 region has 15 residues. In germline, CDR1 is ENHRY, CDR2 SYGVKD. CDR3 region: CAISDQGLGSGELFF. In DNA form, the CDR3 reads TGTGCCATCAGTGATCAGGGACTAGGGTCCGGGGAGCTGTTTTTT.

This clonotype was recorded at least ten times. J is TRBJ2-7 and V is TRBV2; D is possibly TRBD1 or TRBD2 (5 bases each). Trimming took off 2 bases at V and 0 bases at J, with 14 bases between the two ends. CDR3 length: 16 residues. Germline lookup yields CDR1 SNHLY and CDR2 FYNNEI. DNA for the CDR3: TGTGCCAGCAGTGAATTCGGGGCGGGCCCCTCCTACGAGCAGTACTTC. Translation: CASSEFGAGPSYEQYF.

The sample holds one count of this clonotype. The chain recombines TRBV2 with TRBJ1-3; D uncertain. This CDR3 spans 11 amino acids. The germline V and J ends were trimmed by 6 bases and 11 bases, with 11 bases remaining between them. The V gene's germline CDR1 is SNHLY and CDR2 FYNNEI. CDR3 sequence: CASRPATSIYF. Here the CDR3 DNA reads TGTGCCAGCAGGCCCGCTACGTCCATATATTTT.

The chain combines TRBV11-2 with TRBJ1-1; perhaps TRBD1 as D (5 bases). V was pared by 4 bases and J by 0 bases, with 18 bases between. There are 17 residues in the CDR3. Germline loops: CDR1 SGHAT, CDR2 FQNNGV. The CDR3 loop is CASSSSHLRVMNTEAFF. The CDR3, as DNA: TGTGCCAGCAGCTCCTCACATCTCAGGGTCATGAACACTGAAGCTTTCTTT.

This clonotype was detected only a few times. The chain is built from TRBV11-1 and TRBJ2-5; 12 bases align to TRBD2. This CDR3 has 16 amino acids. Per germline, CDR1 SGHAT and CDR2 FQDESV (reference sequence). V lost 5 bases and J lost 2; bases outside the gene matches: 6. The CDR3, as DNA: TGTGCCAGCAGCCGCCTAGCGGGAGGGGTACAAGAGACCCAGTACTTC. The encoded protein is CASSRLAGGVQETQYF.

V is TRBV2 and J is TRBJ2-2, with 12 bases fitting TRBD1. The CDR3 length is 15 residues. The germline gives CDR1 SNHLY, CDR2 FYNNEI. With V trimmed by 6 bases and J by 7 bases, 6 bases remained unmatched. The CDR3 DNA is TGTGCCAGCAGGGGACAGGGGGCGGTTGGCGGGGAGCTGTTTTTT. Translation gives CASRGQGAVGGELFF.

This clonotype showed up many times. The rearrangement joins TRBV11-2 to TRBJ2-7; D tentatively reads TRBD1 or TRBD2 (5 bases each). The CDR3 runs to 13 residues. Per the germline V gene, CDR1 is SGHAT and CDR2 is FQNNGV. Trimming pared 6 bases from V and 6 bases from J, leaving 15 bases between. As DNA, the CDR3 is TGTGCCAGCAGGAGGGGCTTTAGTGGCGAGCAGTACTTC. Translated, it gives CASRRGFSGEQYF.

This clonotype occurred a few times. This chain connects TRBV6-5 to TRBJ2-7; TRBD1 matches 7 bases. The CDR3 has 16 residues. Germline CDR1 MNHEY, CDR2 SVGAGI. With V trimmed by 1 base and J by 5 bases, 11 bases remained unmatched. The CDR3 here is CASSYFRTGKGDEQYF. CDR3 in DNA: TGTGCCAGCAGTTACTTTCGGACAGGAAAGGGCGACGAGCAGTACTTC.

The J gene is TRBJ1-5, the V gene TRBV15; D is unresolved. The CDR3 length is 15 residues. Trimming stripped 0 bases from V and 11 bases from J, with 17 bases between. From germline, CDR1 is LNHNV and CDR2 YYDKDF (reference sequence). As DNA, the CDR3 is TGTGCCACCAGCAGAGAACGGGAGGGCCAAGAGACCCAGCATTTT. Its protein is CATSREREGQETQHF.

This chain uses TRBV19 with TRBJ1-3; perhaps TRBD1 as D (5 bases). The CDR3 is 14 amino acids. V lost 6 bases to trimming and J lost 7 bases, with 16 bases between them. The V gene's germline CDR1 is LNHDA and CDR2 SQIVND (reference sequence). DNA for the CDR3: TGTGCCAGTAGGACAGACAGCCCCGGGAACACCATATATTTT. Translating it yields CASRTDSPGNTIYF.

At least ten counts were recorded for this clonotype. The CDR3 DNA is TGTGCCAGCAGCTTGGTAGTCTCTGGAAACACCATATATTTT. As protein: CASSLVVSGNTIYF. The V call is TRBV5-6, the J call TRBJ1-3; D unresolved. The CDR3 length is 14 residues. The ends were cut back, 0 bases at V and 0 bases at J, with 4 bases in the middle. Germline CDR1 reads SGHDT; CDR2 reads YYEEEE.

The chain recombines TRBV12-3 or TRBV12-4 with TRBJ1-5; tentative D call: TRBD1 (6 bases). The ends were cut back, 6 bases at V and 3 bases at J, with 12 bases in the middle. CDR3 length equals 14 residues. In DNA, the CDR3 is TGTGCCAGCAGCCACAGGGCCGACAATCAGCCCCAGCATTTT. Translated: CASSHRADNQPQHF.

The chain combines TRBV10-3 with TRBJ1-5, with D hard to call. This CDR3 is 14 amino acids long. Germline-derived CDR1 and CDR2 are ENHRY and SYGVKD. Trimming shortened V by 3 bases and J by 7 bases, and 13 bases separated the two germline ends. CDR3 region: CAISDSTGEQPQHF. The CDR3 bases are TGTGCCATCAGTGACAGCACGGGAGAACAGCCCCAGCATTTT.

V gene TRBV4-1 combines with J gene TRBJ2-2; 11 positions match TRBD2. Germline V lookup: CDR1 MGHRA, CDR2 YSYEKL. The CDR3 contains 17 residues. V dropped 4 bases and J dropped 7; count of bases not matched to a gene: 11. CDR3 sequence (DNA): TGCGCCAGCAGCCTTGGACTAGCGGGTACCCCGGGCGGGGAGCTGTTTTTT. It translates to CASSLGLAGTPGGELFF.

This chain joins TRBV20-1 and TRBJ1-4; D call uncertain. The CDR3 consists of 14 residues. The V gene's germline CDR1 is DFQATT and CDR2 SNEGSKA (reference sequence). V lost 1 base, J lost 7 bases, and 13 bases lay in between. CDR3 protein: CSARAVGLGEKLFF. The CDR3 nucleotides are TGCAGTGCTAGAGCGGTTGGGTTAGGTGAAAAACTGTTTTTT.

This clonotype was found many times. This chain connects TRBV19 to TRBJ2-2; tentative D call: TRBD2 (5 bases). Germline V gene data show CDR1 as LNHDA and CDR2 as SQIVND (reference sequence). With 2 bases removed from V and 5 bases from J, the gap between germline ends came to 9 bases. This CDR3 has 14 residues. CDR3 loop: CASSIRGGTGELFF. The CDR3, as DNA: TGTGCCAGTAGTATACGGGGTGGGACCGGGGAGCTGTTTTTT.

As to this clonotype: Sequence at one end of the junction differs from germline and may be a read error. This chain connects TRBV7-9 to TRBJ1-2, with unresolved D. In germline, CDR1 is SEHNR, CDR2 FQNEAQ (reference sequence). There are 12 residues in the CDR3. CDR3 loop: CAGSSRRRGYTF. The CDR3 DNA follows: TGTGCCGGCAGCTCACGGAGGAGAGGCTACACCTTC.

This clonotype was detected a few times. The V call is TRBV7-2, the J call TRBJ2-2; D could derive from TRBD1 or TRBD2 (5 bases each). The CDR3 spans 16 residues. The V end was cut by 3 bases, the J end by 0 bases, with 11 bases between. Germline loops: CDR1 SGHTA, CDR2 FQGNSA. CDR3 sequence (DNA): TGTGCCAGCAGCTTGAGAGTGGGGGCGAACACCGGGGAGCTGTTTTTT. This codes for CASSLRVGANTGELFF.